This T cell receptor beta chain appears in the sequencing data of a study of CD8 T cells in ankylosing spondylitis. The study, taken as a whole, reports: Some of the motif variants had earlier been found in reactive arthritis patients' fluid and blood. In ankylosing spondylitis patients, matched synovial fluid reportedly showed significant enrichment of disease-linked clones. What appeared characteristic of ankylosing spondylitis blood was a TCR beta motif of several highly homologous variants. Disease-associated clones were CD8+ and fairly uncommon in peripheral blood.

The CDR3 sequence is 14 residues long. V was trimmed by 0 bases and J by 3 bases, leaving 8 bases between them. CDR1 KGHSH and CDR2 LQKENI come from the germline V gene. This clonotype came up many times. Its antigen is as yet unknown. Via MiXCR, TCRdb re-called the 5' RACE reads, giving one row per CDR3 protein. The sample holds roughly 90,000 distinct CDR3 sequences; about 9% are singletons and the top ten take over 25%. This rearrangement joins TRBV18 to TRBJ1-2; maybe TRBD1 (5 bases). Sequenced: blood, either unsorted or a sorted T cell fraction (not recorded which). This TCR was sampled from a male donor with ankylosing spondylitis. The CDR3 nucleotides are TGTGCCAGCTCACCACCTGACAGCTACTATGGCTACACCTTC. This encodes CASSPPDSYYGYTF.